The 18 T cell receptor beta chains presented below share a single source sample, sequenced in a study of T-cell reconstitution after alpha-beta-depleted transplantation in children. The library targeted TCRbeta and was prepared with unique molecular identifiers. In TCRdb, the PCR reads were re-called with MiXCR into one record per CDR3 protein. The sample has about 610,000 distinct CDR3 sequences; 8% to 11% are singletons. The sequences come from PBMCs from the stem cell graft donor, collected from the stem cell graft. The receptor set was obtained from a human donor who donated a stem cell graft to a child with acute myeloid leukemia.

Only a few counts were recorded for this clonotype. No conserved phenylalanine or tryptophan is present at the end of the CDR3, so a read error is the likely explanation. It is unclear where the CDR3 begins or ends on the DNA, so no DNA is shown, and the CDR3 is as TCRdb lists it. J is TRBJ1-2 and V is TRBV20-1; the listed D gene, TRBD1, was not tested against the DNA. The CDR3 length is 11 residues, termini included. Germline CDR1 reads DFQATT; CDR2 reads SNEGSKA (reference sequence). CDR3 sequence reads: CSARTGGGPKI.

The chain recombines TRBV12-3 or TRBV12-4 with TRBJ1-5, with D possibly TRBD1 on 6 matching bases. CDR3 length equals 19 residues. V was cut by 7 bases and J by 5 bases, with 30 bases left in between. The CDR3 DNA sequence: TGTGCCAGCACCTTGGGCTCCAGGGGCCCCGGGGTGTTTGATCAGCCCCAGCATTTT. This gives the protein CASTLGSRGPGVFDQPQHF.

The chain uses TRBV6-5 and TRBJ2-3, with 8 bases matching TRBD2. Germline values: CDR1 MNHEY, CDR2 SVGAGI. The CDR3 sequence is 14 residues long. V was pared by 2 bases and J by 6 bases, with 4 bases of the junction left unmatched. In DNA form, the CDR3 reads TGTGCCAGCAGTTACGGCGGGAGGAGGGATACGCAGTATTTT. The encoded protein is CASSYGGRRDTQYF.

This clonotype was recorded a few times. This CDR3 is CASSLAGGQGEAFF. The CDR3 DNA reads TGTGCCAGCAGCTTGGCCGGGGGACAGGGAGAAGCTTTCTTT. The rearrangement links TRBV5-6 to TRBJ1-1; 9 bases agree with TRBD1. The length of the CDR3 is 14 residues. Trimming removed 0 bases from V and 8 bases from J; junction bases left unmatched: 5. In germline, CDR1 is SGHDT, CDR2 YYEEEE. Full variable domain (missing parts from reference TRBV5-6 and TRBJ1-1): DAGVTQSPTHLIKTRGQQVTLRCSPKSGHDTVSWYQQALGQGPQFIFQYYEEEERQRGNFPDRFSGHQFPNYSSELNVNALLLGDSALYLCASSLAGGQGEAFFGQGTRLTVV.

This clonotype has just a few counts. The chain joins TRBV7-9 to TRBJ2-3, with TRBD2 matching over 7 bases. V lost 6 bases to trimming and J lost 3 bases; unmatched junction nucleotides: 9. The length of the CDR3 is 15 residues. The V gene's germline CDR1 is SEHNR and CDR2 FQNEAQ (reference sequence). CDR3 bases: TGTGCCAGCAGTCCTCGGGACTATGGAACAGATACGCAGTATTTT. This translates into CASSPRDYGTDTQYF.

The chain joins TRBV5-1 to TRBJ1-5; the D gene is possibly TRBD1 (5 bases). The V gene lost 0 bases and the J gene lost 6 bases, with 16 bases spanning the gap. Germline CDR1 SGHRS, CDR2 YFSETQ. The CDR3 is 16 amino acids. For the CDR3, the DNA is TGCGCCAGCAGCTTGGATGGCAGGGCCGGCGGTCAGCCCCAGCATTTT. Translating gives CASSLDGRAGGQPQHF. Full variable domain (rest looked up from reference TRBV5-1 and TRBJ1-5): KAGVTQTPRYLIKTRGQQVTLSCSPISGHRSVSWYQQTPGQGLQFLFEYFSETQRNKGNFPGRFSGRQFSNSRSEMNVSTLELGDSALYLCASSLDGRAGGQPQHFGDGTRLSIL.

Only a few counts were recorded for this clonotype. This chain connects TRBV5-1 to TRBJ1-1; no clear D gene. Germline CDR1 SGHRS, CDR2 YFSETQ. The CDR3 is made up of 16 amino acids. V was cut by 0 bases and J by 1 base, with 13 bases left in between. The CDR3, as DNA: TGCGCCAGCAGCTTGGGGGTCGTGGCGGGGAACACTGAAGCTTTCTTT. As protein: CASSLGVVAGNTEAFF.

This rearrangement joins TRBV10-3 to TRBJ2-1, with 8 bases fitting TRBD2. Looked up from germline, CDR1 is ENHRY and CDR2 is SYGVKD. V trimming: 3 bases; J trimming: 5 bases; junction bases outside the gene matches: 6. The CDR3 is made up of 15 amino acids. For the CDR3, the DNA is TGTGCCATCAGTGACTGGACTAGCAGAGACAATGAGCAGTTCTTC. Protein product: CAISDWTSRDNEQFF.

This clonotype was picked up many times. The chain combines TRBV7-2 with TRBJ2-5; no reliable D call. Germline V CDR1 and CDR2: SGHTA, FQGNSA. V lost 5 bases to trimming and J lost 5 bases, with 15 bases between them. This CDR3 comprises 14 residues. CDR3 loop: CASSRRNPSETQYF. CDR3 nucleotide sequence: TGTGCCAGCAGCCGGAGAAACCCTTCGGAGACCCAGTACTTC.

CDR3: CASSLGGYRDSYEQYF. The CDR3 DNA follows: TGCGCCAGCAGCTTGGGGGGGTACCGGGACTCCTACGAGCAGTACTTC. The V gene is TRBV5-1, the J gene TRBJ2-7; D could derive from TRBD1 or TRBD2 (5 bases each). CDR3 length: 16 amino acids. V lost 0 bases to trimming and J lost 0 bases, with 13 bases between them. Per germline, CDR1 SGHRS and CDR2 YFSETQ.

This clonotype appeared a few times. The chain carries TRBV7-2 and TRBJ1-5; D may be TRBD1 (6 bases). Germline V lookup: CDR1 SGHTA, CDR2 FQGNSA. V lost 7 bases, J lost 5 bases, and 24 bases lay in between. The CDR3 runs 17 residues. The CDR3 sequence: CASNSRQDGFLHQPQHF. The CDR3 bases are TGTGCCAGCAACTCCAGACAGGACGGCTTTCTGCATCAGCCCCAGCATTTT.

This clonotype was observed at least ten times. This chain uses TRBV28 with TRBJ1-2; D is uncertain. The CDR3 covers 14 residues. Looked up from germline, CDR1 is MDHEN and CDR2 is SYDVKM. The V and J ends lost 5 bases and 5 bases respectively, with 15 bases between them. This chain's CDR3 is CASSPREVLYGYTF. The CDR3, as DNA: TGTGCCAGCAGTCCCCGGGAGGTCCTTTATGGCTACACCTTC.

A word on this clonotype: No conserved phenylalanine or tryptophan is present at the end of the CDR3, so a read error is the likely explanation. This chain links TRBV9 with TRBJ2-3; TRBD2 agrees at 11 bases. Germline assignment: CDR1 SGDLS and CDR2 YYNGEE. The V gene end was trimmed by 2 bases and the J gene end by 1 base; junction bases not matched to a gene: 15. There are 20 residues in the CDR3. The DNA of the CDR3 is TGTGCCAGCAGCGTCGGACTAGCGGGTTCAAAACCTAAGGGCACAGATACGCAGTATATT. Its protein is CASSVGLAGSKPKGTDTQYI.

The chain has TRBV20-1 and TRBJ2-7, with 10 bases identical to TRBD1. The CDR3 loop spans 12 amino acids. Germline assignment: CDR1 DFQATT and CDR2 SNEGSKA (reference sequence). Unmatched junction bases numbered 9, after V lost 4 bases and J lost 12 bases. In DNA form, the CDR3 reads TGCAGTGCTAAGGGGGGGGACAGGGGTCCGTACTTC. Amino acids: CSAKGGDRGPYF.

The gene calls are TRBV6-5 and TRBJ1-1, with 8 bases matching TRBD1. CDR1 is MNHEY and CDR2 is SVGAGI in the germline V gene. The CDR3 has 12 amino acids. V gave up 2 bases and J gave up 11 bases; unmatched junction bases: 4. The CDR3 DNA reads as TGTGCCAGCAGTTACACGACAGGGGAGGCTTTCTTT. As protein: CASSYTTGEAFF.

This clonotype was seen a few times. The chain has TRBV9 and TRBJ2-3; the D is unclear. V gave up 2 bases and J gave up 0 bases, with 10 bases separating them. This CDR3 is 15 amino acids long. CDR1 SGDLS and CDR2 YYNGEE come from the germline V gene. The CDR3 sequence is CASSVRARSTDTQYF. DNA for the CDR3: TGTGCCAGCAGCGTGAGAGCGAGGAGCACAGATACGCAGTATTTT.

The CDR3 region is CSVVGLAGGKNSYNEQFF. Written as DNA, the CDR3 is TGCAGCGTTGTGGGGCTAGCGGGAGGTAAAAACTCCTACAATGAGCAGTTCTTC. This chain links TRBV29-1 with TRBJ2-1; 11 bases are a match to TRBD2. The V gene's germline CDR1 is SQVTM and CDR2 ANQGSEA. The CDR3 length is 18 residues. J lost 0 bases, V lost 4 bases, and 11 bases had no gene match.

This rearrangement joins TRBV7-2 to TRBJ1-1; maybe TRBD1 (6 bases). Trimming cost V 5 bases and J 6 bases, with 10 bases left between them. This CDR3 contains 12 residues. Germline values: CDR1 SGHTA, CDR2 FQGNSA. As DNA, the CDR3 is TGTGCCAGCAGCCAACGGACAGCTGAAGCTTTCTTT. This translates into CASSQRTAEAFF.